One and the same sample provided the 2 T cell receptor beta chains below, sequenced in a study of blood T cell repertoires in COVID-19. Data came from immunoSEQ multiplex PCR; TCRdb stores just in-frame clones and leaves some out. The table records over 200,000 clones, roughly 84% of them present only once. Sequenced material: peripheral blood. These receptors originate from a man between 40 and 49 years old who had recovered from COVID-19.

The J gene is TRBJ1-3, the V gene TRBV6-6; 8 bases are a match to TRBD1. After removal of 7 bases from V and 0 bases from J, the junction contained 26 bases not matched to a gene. CDR3 length: 22 residues. Germline CDR1 is MNHNY and CDR2 is SVGAGI (reference sequence). The CDR3 region has the DNA TGTGCCAGCACTCGCCCCCTGGGCAGGGGGCTTTCGGTAGGAGGCTCTGGAAACACCATATATTTT. It translates to CASTRPLGRGLSVGGSGNTIYF.

This chain links TRBV1 with TRBJ2-7; TRBD2, the D gene given by the table, was not confirmed from the DNA. TRBV1 is designated a pseudogene. The CDR3 totals 14 residues. The CDR3 here is CTSSQDGSGGEQYF. CDR3 DNA sequence: TGCACCAGCAGCCAAGATGGCTCGGGAGGGGAGCAGTACTTC.